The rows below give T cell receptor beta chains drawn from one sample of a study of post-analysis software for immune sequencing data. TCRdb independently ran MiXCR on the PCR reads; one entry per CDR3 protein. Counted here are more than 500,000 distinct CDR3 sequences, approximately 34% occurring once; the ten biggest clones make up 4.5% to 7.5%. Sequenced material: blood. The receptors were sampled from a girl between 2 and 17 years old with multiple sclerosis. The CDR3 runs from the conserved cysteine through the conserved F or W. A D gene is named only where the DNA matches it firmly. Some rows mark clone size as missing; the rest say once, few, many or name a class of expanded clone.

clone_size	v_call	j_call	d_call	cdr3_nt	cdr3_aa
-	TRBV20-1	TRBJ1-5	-	TGCAGTGCTAGACGTCGGGGTTATAGCAATCAGCCCCAGCATTTT	CSARRRGYSNQPQHF
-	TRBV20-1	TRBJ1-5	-	TGCAGTGCTAGAGGTGTGGGCAGGAGCGATCAGCCCCAGCATTTT	CSARGVGRSDQPQHF
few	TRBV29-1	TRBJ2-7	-	TGCAGCGTTGAAAGGGACCGGTGGCAGTACTTC	CSVERDRWQYF
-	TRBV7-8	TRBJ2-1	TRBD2	TGTGCCAGCAGCAAAGGAAGGCTAGCGGGGGAGAGGGGGGGTGAGCAGTTCTTC	CASSKGRLAGERGGEQFF
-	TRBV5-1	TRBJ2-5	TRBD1	TGCGCCAGCAGCTTGGCCGGGGACAGGAGGGAGACCCAGTACTTC	CASSLAGDRRETQYF
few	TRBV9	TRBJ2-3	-	TGTGCCAGCAGCGTAGACCAGACTAGCACAGATACGCAGTATTTT	CASSVDQTSTDTQYF
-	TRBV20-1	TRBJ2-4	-	TGCAGTGCTAGACGTCTCTCTGGGGCAGGGCGAGGCGGGCCTACCAAAAACATTCAGTACTTC	CSARRLSGAGRGGPTKNIQYF
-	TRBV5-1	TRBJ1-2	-	TGCGCCAGCAGCTTGGATGGCAGTTTTTATGGCTACACCTTC	CASSLDGSFYGYTF
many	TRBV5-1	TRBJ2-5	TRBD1	TGCGCCAGCAGCTATGCCGGGACAGAAAAAGAGACCCAGTACTTC	CASSYAGTEKETQYF
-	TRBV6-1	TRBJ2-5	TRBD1	TGTGCCAGCGAAGGTACAGGGGGTCAAGAGACCCAGTACTTC	CASEGTGGQETQYF
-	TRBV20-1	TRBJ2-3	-	TGCAGTGCTAGAGCCCCTGACCCCAACACAGATACGCAGTATTTT	CSARAPDPNTDTQYF
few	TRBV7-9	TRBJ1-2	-	TGTGCCAGCAGCCACGCACTGAACTATGGCTACACCTTC	CASSHALNYGYTF
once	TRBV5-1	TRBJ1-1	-	TGCGCCAGCAGCTTTGGATGGGACCGCACTGAAGCTTTCTTT	CASSFGWDRTEAFF
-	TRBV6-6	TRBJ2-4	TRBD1	TGTGCCAGCAGTGACAGGGTGGGTGAAGACATTCAGTACTTC	CASSDRVGEDIQYF
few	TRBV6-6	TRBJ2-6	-	TGTGCCAGCAGTGTCTGGGGATCTGGGGCCAACGTCCTGACTTTC	CASSVWGSGANVLTF
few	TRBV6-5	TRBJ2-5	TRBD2	TGTGCCAGCAGGCGAAGAGGACTAGCGTGGGAGACCCAGTACTTC	CASRRRGLAWETQYF
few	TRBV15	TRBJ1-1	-	TGTGCCACCAGCGAGGGACACTCCACTGAAGCTTTCTTT	CATSEGHSTEAFF
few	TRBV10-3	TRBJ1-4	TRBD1	TGTGCCATCAGTGGGGACAGGGGTAATGAAAAACTGTTTTTT	CAISGDRGNEKLFF
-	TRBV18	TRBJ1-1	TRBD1	TGTGCCAGCTCGGGGACAGCTATATTGAACACTGAAGCTTTCTTT	CASSGTAILNTEAFF
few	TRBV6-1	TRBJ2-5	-	TGTGCCAGCCTCGGGACGGACAATGCCCGGGGGCAGTACTTC	CASLGTDNARGQYF
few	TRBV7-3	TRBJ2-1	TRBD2	TGTGCCAGCAGCTTACTAGCGGGGGAAATCAATGAGCAGTTCTTC	CASSLLAGEINEQFF
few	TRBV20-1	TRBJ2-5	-	TGCAGTGCTAGAAAGGGCATGGGGGCGGGGGAGACCCAGTACTTC	CSARKGMGAGETQYF
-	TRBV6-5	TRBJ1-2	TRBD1	TGTGCCAGCAGTTGCCTTGACAGGGATTGTGGCTACACCTTC	CASSCLDRDCGYTF
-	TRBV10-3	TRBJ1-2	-	TGTGCCATCAAAGTTTCAGACAGCAGAGACGCTGGGGGCTACACCTTC	CAIKVSDSRDAGGYTF
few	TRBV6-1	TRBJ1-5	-	TGTGCCAGCAGTGTGACAGCTTATCAGCCCCAGCATTTT	CASSVTAYQPQHF
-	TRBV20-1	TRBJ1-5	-	TGCAGTGCCGTAGGACGGGGTGGTTTGTATCAGCCCCAGCATTTT	CSAVGRGGLYQPQHF
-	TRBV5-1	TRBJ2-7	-	TGCGCAGCCCCTAATATATGGTTCACCGAGCAGTACTTC	CAAPNIWFTEQYF
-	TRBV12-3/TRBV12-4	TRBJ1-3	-	TGTGCCAGCGGGTCCTTCCTGAGGGGACGGTCTGGAAACACCATATATTTT	CASGSFLRGRSGNTIYF
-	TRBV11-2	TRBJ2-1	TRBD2	TGTGCCAGCAGCTTAGCGACTAGCGGCTACAATGAGCAGTTCTTC	CASSLATSGYNEQFF
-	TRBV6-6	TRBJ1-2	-	TGTGCCAGCAGTTACGACAGCAAGCGAGATGGCTACACCTTC	CASSYDSKRDGYTF
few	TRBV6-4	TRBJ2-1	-	TGTGCCAGCAGTGATCAGGGACAAGGGGGGCAGTTCTTC	CASSDQGQGGQFF
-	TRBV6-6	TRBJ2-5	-	TGTGCCAGCAGTTACGGGCGCCAGGGGTTGGTAGAGACCCAGTACTTC	CASSYGRQGLVETQYF
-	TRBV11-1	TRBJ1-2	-	TGTGCCAGCAGCTTAGCCCACAGGAACTATGGCTACACCTTC	CASSLAHRNYGYTF
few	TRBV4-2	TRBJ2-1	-	TGTGCCAGCAGCCAAAACCGGGACTGGGCCTACAATGAGCAGTTCTTC	CASSQNRDWAYNEQFF
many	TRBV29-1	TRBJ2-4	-	TGCAGCGTTGAAGACGCCTCAGATAGGGCCAAAAACATTCAGTACTTC	CSVEDASDRAKNIQYF
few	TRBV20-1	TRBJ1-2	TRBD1	TGCAGTGCTAGAGCCCCCGGGACAGGCAATGGCTACACCTTC	CSARAPGTGNGYTF
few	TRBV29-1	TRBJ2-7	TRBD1	TGCAGCGTGGGGACAGGGGATGGCTACGAGCAGTACTTC	CSVGTGDGYEQYF
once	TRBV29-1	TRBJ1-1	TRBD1	TGCAGCGTGTTCGGAAGGGGACAGGCGAACACTGAAGCTTTCTTT	CSVFGRGQANTEAFF
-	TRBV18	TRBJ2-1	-	TGTGCCAGCTCACCAGGGGGGGCTAGCGAATACAATGAGCAGTTCTTC	CASSPGGASEYNEQFF
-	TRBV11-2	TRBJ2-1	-	TGTGCCAGCAGCTGGGTTCGGGGGTTGGACAATGAGCAGTTCTTC	CASSWVRGLDNEQFF
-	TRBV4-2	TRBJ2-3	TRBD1	TGTGCCAGCAGTCCGCGGACAGGGGCCACAGATACGCAGTATTTT	CASSPRTGATDTQYF
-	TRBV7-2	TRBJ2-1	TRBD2	TGTGCCAGCAGCTTAGGGCTAGCGGCCAACAATGAGCAGTTCTTC	CASSLGLAANNEQFF
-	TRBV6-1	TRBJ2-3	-	TGTGCCAGCAGTGAAGTTCCTGGAGATACGCAGTATTTT	CASSEVPGDTQYF
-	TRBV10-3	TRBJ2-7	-	TGTGCCATCAGTGAGTCTGGCCAGGGTTACTCCGAGCAGTACTTC	CAISESGQGYSEQYF
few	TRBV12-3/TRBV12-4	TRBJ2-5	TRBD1	TGTGCCAGCAGACAATCCGGGACAGCTCAAGAGACCCAGTACTTC	CASRQSGTAQETQYF
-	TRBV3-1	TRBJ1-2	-	TGTGCCAGCAGCCAAGATCGGACATCGCTCTATGGCTACACCTTC	CASSQDRTSLYGYTF
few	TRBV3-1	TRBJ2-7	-	TGTGCCAGCAGCCAAGTTGCCTACGAGCAGTACTTC	CASSQVAYEQYF
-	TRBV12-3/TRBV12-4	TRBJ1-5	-	TGTGCCAGCAGCCGGGGGACCCGCAATCAGCCCCAGCATTTT	CASSRGTRNQPQHF
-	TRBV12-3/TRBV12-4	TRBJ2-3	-	TGTGCCAGCAGTTTGCTTGTGGGAGCCACAGATACGCAGTATTTT	CASSLLVGATDTQYF
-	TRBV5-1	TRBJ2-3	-	TGCGCCAGCAGCTTGGACGCGGGCACAGATACGCAGTATTTT	CASSLDAGTDTQYF
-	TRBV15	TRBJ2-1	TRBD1	TGTGCCACCAGGGGCGACGGGACAGGGTGCAATGAGCAGTTCTTC	CATRGDGTGCNEQFF
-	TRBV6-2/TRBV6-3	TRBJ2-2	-	TGTGCCAGCAGTTACTCGACGGCGTACGTACCCACCGGGGAGCTGTTTTTT	CASSYSTAYVPTGELFF
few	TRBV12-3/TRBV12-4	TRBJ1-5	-	TGTGCCAGCAGTCCGGGAGCACGATTCTCGAATCAGCCCCAGCATTTT	CASSPGARFSNQPQHF
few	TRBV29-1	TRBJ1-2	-	TGCAGCGTTGAAGATCTCCGTGGCTACACCTTC	CSVEDLRGYTF
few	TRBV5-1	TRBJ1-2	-	TGCGCCAGCAGCTTGACCCCAGGTGACTATGGCTACACCTTC	CASSLTPGDYGYTF
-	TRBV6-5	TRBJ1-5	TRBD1	TGTGCCAGCGGTAGACAGGGGTCCCTTCAGCCCCAGCATTTT	CASGRQGSLQPQHF
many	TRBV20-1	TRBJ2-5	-	TGCAGTGCTAGAGCCGGGGGAGAGACCCAGTACTTC	CSARAGGETQYF
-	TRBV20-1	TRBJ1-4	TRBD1	TGCAGTGTAATAGGACAGGGGTATGAAAAACTGTTTTTT	CSVIGQGYEKLFF
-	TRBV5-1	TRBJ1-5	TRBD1	TGCGCCAGCAGCTCCCAAGGGGGCGAGCCCCAGCATTTT	CASSSQGGEPQHF